This T cell receptor beta chain was recorded in a study of cytomegalovirus exposure and HLA in healthy donors (dated by TCRdb to 2016 to 2017). In terms of the full investigation: According to an earlier analysis of 550 to 750 of the donors, about 180 million T cells yielded roughly 110 million unique TCR beta sequences and roughly 280 Gb of sequence data. Around 320 gigabases of sequencing data and tens of millions of unique TCR sequences were included in an early release covering around 600 HLA-typed donors. Among the approximately 400 genotyped donors, 75% to 90% belonged to the genetic ancestry cluster associated with self-reported Caucasian donors. The study aimed to test whether signatures of past pathogen exposure could be identified by cataloging public T cell receptors. Using immunosequencing, the study profiled T cell repertoires from fewer than 850 subjects and related those repertoires to cytomegalovirus serostatus. Along with the roughly 700-subject first cohort, a separate validation cohort of over a hundred different subjects was used. High-throughput TCR immunosequencing, statistical association of individual TCRs with disease status, and machine learning were combined to predict cytomegalovirus infection status. A later analysis re-analyzed previously published TCR beta repertoires from about 730 donors and added high-resolution HLA genotyping to study TCR occurrence patterns. Rather than using new phenotypic data, the later analysis identified candidate immune exposures from TCR beta sequences and from how often those sequences occurred across donors. In an earlier analysis of over 550 of the donors, high-throughput TCR beta sequencing was used to judge whether each TCR beta V gene segment behaved as functional or pseudogenic. Donor age, sex, ethnicity and CMV serostatus were collected together with the repertoire data. A later genetic analysis used genome-wide SNP genotypes for about three fifths of the 666 donors, treating that subset as a discovery cohort. All discovery cohort repertoires had been generated on a single sequencing platform. HLA typing included class I and class II loci at four-digit resolution. Typing coverage differed by locus: A, B, C, DRB1 and DQB1 were typed in about 620-630 donors, DQA1 in 522, DPA1 in 600 to 610, and DPB1 in 450 to 480. Four to six DR-DQ haplotypes were handled as single units for association and clustering, since linkage in the cohort was strong. Among 350 to 400 genotyped donors of the cohort, an average of around 240,000 unique TCR beta nucleotide sequences were sequenced per donor, around a sixth of them non-productive.

Overall study outcomes, separate from this receptor: The authors suggested that the approach could potentially be generalized to other disease states and immunological phenotypes. In vitro tests confirmed that three of the cytomegalovirus-associated TCR beta chains recognize cytomegalovirus antigens. HLA typing was unavailable for some donors at each locus, so association tests used only the typed subset. Compared with equally common non-associated chains, HLA-associated TCR beta chains in a later analysis were more clonally expanded and had lower generation probabilities. The 87-base-pair reads could not distinguish some IMGT-functional V segments, including TRBV6-2 and TRBV6-3, so those segments were excluded. Linkage disequilibrium might explain the correlated functional status among segregating V segments, but an unknown experimental factor could not be ruled out. While some public TCRs were present in many individuals, most TCR sequences turned up only very rarely across donors. Most CMV-associated TCR beta chains appeared to be HLA-restricted in a later analysis, and the HLA associations seemed to be driven largely by CMV exposure. An association between a missense DCLRE1C variant and V-gene and J-gene trimming of TCR beta chains was found in a later genetic analysis and replicated in an independent cohort. An earlier analysis of approximately 600 of the donors showed that most TCR beta V segments appeared in productive rearrangements either about 90% or about 30% of the time, which broadly matched IMGT annotations. Approximately 16 rarely observed V segments, including chromosome 9 orphons, were excluded from the earlier analysis of 550 to 700 of the donors because counts were too low. In a later analysis, TCR association rates were found to vary across HLA loci, with the most associated TCRs seen for DRB1 alleles and the fewest for HLA-C alleles. Assigning TCR associations to individual alleles was difficult when HLA alleles, especially DR and DQ, strongly co-occurred. Several of the top co-occurrence clusters appeared to be linked to parvovirus B19, influenza, CMV and Epstein-Barr virus, according to a later analysis. The study gave a list of 150 to 200 TCR beta chains associated with cytomegalovirus. A group of highly shared sequence variants was considered likely to be a technical artifact of the sequencing pipeline. Compared with the roughly 600-donor mean, donors in an Asian-associated ancestry cluster had fewer N-insertions in productive TCRs, according to a later genetic analysis. In both the original and validation cohorts, the classifier was reported to diagnose cytomegalovirus status with high specificity and sensitivity. A later analysis associated roughly 17,000 TCR beta sequences with specific HLA alleles at a false discovery rate of 0.05. Presence/absence analyses assumed roughly uniform sequencing depth across donors, an assumption that may not hold. The cohort was sequenced for TCR beta chains only, and without alpha or paired-chain data the features that could be detected were limited. A further reported finding was that TCR beta sequences accurately predicted the HLA-A and HLA-B alleles for most subjects in the first cohort. CMV serostatus was the only immune exposure information available for the cohort.

As for this clone: What antigen it recognizes has not been identified. Base-call qualities are not available, and no considerably larger clone is one nucleotide away.

In total, 600 or so healthy bone marrow donors made up the cohort. At the time of sampling, every cohort member was nominally healthy, though immune exposures that went unrecorded were likely present. The donor tested CMV seropositive and was one of the 289 seropositive cohort members. Each donor provided a peripheral blood sample, and peripheral blood mononuclear cells were used for TCR beta sequencing. The Qiagen DNeasy Blood Extraction Kit was used to extract genomic DNA from the blood cell samples. Trimming removed 2 bases from V and 1 base from J, leaving 5 bases between the germline ends. The germline V gene (reference sequence) yields LNHDA for CDR1 and SQIVND for CDR2. CDR3 length: 14 amino acids, cysteine to phenylalanine. The kept DNA is CDR3 alone, 42 bases in frame from the first base. To prepare the library, the immunoSEQ multiplex PCR assay was applied. For the multiplex PCR, a mixture combining 60 forward primers for TCR Vbeta segments and 13 reverse primers for TCR Jbeta segments was used. Amplification of the CDR3 region of rearranged TCR beta genes was performed with a multiplex PCR assay on genomic DNA. Amplified TCR beta libraries were sequenced as 87-base-pair reads on the Illumina HiSeq System. The study's own analysis went as follows. A later analysis counted tens of millions of unique TCR beta chains across the 666 repertoires, and around 9.9 million of these chains were shared by at least two donors. Raw reads were error-corrected and collapsed into unique sequences by a nearest-neighbor algorithm in which closely related sequences were merged to remove PCR and sequencing errors. Alignment of CDR3 sequences to IMGT reference sequences was used to assign V, D and J gene segments. For a sequence to be retained, at least a six-nucleotide match to both a V gene segment and a J gene segment was required. A rearrangement counted as productive if the CDR3 had no stop codons and remained in frame with V and J, and every other rearrangement counted as non-productive. CDR3 was defined according to IMGT convention as the region running from the second conserved V-encoded cysteine to the conserved J-encoded phenylalanine. The earlier analysis of some 540 of the donors excluded any sequence lacking an unambiguous match to a single V gene segment. In an earlier analysis of 500 to 750 of the donors, V segments were called functional above 56.7% productive rearrangements and were called segregating when the between-donor standard deviation exceeded 5%. A statistical classification framework was built for diagnosing cytomegalovirus status from the catalog of TCR beta chain sequences. A later analysis assigned V and J genes by comparing TCR nucleotide sequences with IMGT/GENE-DB human TR gene sequences. Using the TCRdist pipeline, a later analysis assigned CDR3 sequences along with most-parsimonious VDJ recombination scenarios. In a later analysis, each TCR beta chain was defined by its CDR3 amino acid sequence together with its V-gene family, and reads lacking a unique V-gene family were excluded. To address suspected cross-contamination and a sequencing artifact, a later analysis removed some 620 highly shared, low-generation-probability nucleotide sequences. In a later analysis, a clonal expansion index was calculated for each public chain from normalized within-repertoire ranks of inferred template counts. In a later analysis, generation probabilities were computed using a VDJ recombination model fitted to out-of-frame rearrangements, and the results were checked against IGoR. Hypergeometric tests were used in a later analysis to score TCR-TCR, TCR-HLA and TCR-CMV co-occurrence, with a repertoire-size bias correction applied to the TCR pairs. In a later analysis, false discovery rates were estimated by permuting HLA or CMV assignments 20 times. In a later analysis, co-occurring TCRs were grouped using DBSCAN, with TCRdist sequence similarity added in when clustering inside HLA-allele-positive subsets. Repertoires with fewer than 30,000 or more than 120,000 public chains, plus five repertoires with anomalous nucleotide sharing, were excluded from co-occurrence clustering. TCRdb re-hosts the immuneACCESS table, in-frame sequences only. Its copies lack some clones; in the studies checked, an unresolved V gene accounts for under half of them, and the cause for the rest is not known. V and J calls and clone size are those listed in that table; D and trimming were worked out from the DNA. Here the sample has over 150,000 clones; around 82% occur a single time. The ten largest make up around 6% of the sample.

This receptor was obtained from a woman in her thirties or forties in good health and CMV-seropositive. Sequencing used PBMCs. Recombination connected TRBV19 to TRBJ2-2; TRBD1 is a possible D gene, resting on 5 matching bases. The CDR3 protein: CASSITGNTGELFF. The DNA sequence follows: TGTGCCAGTAGTATAACAGGGAACACCGGGGAGCTGTTTTTT.